This record covers a single T cell receptor beta chain. Its target is unknown. These data originate in a study of CD8 T cells in ankylosing spondylitis. Findings and caveats of the study: Ankylosing spondylitis blood appeared to carry a characteristic TCR beta motif of fewer than 10 highly homologous variants.

TCRdb used MiXCR to reprocess the 5' RACE reads, holding one entry per CDR3 protein. The sample lists some 37,000 distinct CDR3 sequences; around 10% were seen once. V shed 4 bases and J 11 bases; nucleotides not matched to a gene: 7. Germline V CDR1 and CDR2: SGHRS, YFSETQ. This CDR3 has 12 residues. This clonotype originated in a male donor with ankylosing spondylitis. The specimen was synovial fluid, either unsorted or a sorted T cell fraction (not recorded which). V is TRBV5-1 and J is TRBJ2-3; 7 bases align to TRBD1. In DNA form, the CDR3 reads TGCGCCAGCAGCATAACCGGGACAGTGCAGTATTTT. It codes for CASSITGTVQYF. The entire variable domain, with the rest obtained from reference TRBV5-1 and TRBJ2-3, is as follows: KAGVTQTPRYLIKTRGQQVTLSCSPISGHRSVSWYQQTPGQGLQFLFEYFSETQRNKGNFPGRFSGRQFSNSRSEMNVSTLELGDSALYLCASSITGTVQYFGPGTRLTVL.